The next 10 T cell receptor beta chains were all read from a single sample in a study of cytotoxic CD8 clonotypes in ibrutinib-treated CLL. Method: immunoSEQ multiplex PCR; TCRdb's copy keeps in-frame clones and lacks some. The table has approximately 150,000 clones, about four fifths seen once. The sequenced sample was PBMCs, obtained after 24 months of ibrutinib treatment. The receptors were gathered from a human donor with chronic lymphocytic leukemia.

There are a few counts of this clone. At one boundary the junction diverges from the germline segment, which might be a read error. The V call is TRBV7-7, the J call TRBJ2-5; 11 nucleotides line up with TRBD1. This CDR3 has 14 amino acids. CDR1 is SSHAT and CDR2 is FNYEAQ in the germline V gene (reference sequence). CDR3 loop: CASSRTGGGETQYF. The CDR3 nucleotides read TGTGCTAGCAGCCGGACAGGGGGCGGGGAGACCCAGTACTTC.

The chain is built from TRBV27 and TRBJ1-1; maybe TRBD1 (6 bases). CDR1 MNHEY and CDR2 SMNVEV come from the germline V gene (reference sequence). With 8 bases removed from V and 0 bases from J, the gap between germline ends came to 19 bases. The CDR3 is 16 amino acids. CDR3 sequence: CASGPRAGAMNTEAFF. CDR3 DNA: TGTGCCAGCGGGCCAAGAGCAGGGGCGATGAACACTGAAGCTTTCTTT.

V and J are TRBV28 and TRBJ1-2, with D unclear. CDR3 length equals 12 residues. Germline loops: CDR1 MDHEN, CDR2 SYDVKM. The germline V and J ends were trimmed by 6 bases and 6 bases, with 11 bases remaining between them. CDR3 in DNA: TGTGCCAGCAGAGATCCTGGGGATGGCTACACCTTC. Protein: CASRDPGDGYTF.

J is TRBJ2-7 and V is TRBV7-2, with 7 nucleotides matching TRBD1. The CDR3 extends over 15 amino acids. Germline CDR1 and CDR2: SGHTA and FQGNSA. The junction had 7 bases not matched to a gene; V was cut back by 1 base and J by 4 bases. The CDR3 loop reads CASSLVPGGAYEQYF. For the CDR3, the DNA is TGTGCCAGCAGCTTAGTCCCAGGGGGAGCATACGAGCAGTACTTC.

A note on this clone: The sample holds other DNA sequences that translate to the same CDR3. This chain joins TRBV5-1 and TRBJ2-3, with 10 bases fitting TRBD2. The CDR3 is 14 amino acids. With V trimmed by 4 bases and J by 1 base, 0 bases remained unmatched. CDR1 and CDR2 (germline): SGHRS, YFSETQ. The CDR3 nucleotides are TGCGCCAGCAGCCTAGCGGGGGGCACAGATACGCAGTATTTT. It translates to CASSLAGGTDTQYF. The full variable domain, with the rest looked up from reference TRBV5-1 and TRBJ2-3, is KAGVTQTPRYLIKTRGQQVTLSCSPISGHRSVSWYQQTPGQGLQFLFEYFSETQRNKGNFPGRFSGRQFSNSRSEMNVSTLELGDSALYLCASSLAGGTDTQYFGPGTRLTVL.

The J gene is TRBJ2-5, the V gene TRBV7-6; 13 nucleotides line up with TRBD2. V lost 5 bases, J lost 1 base, and 10 bases stayed unmatched. Germline V gene data show CDR1 as SGHVS and CDR2 as FNYEAQ. This CDR3 region has 18 residues. Here the CDR3 DNA reads TGTGCCAGCAGCGCGGGCAAACTAGCGGGGGGGATCCAAGAGACCCAGTACTTC. Translating gives CASSAGKLAGGIQETQYF.

CDR3 sequence reads: CASSYDTITETQYF. The CDR3 DNA reads TGTGCCAGCAGTTACGATACTATAACGGAGACCCAGTACTTC. This chain connects TRBV6-6 to TRBJ2-5; no reliable D call. Germline CDR1 is MNHNY and CDR2 is SVGAGI (reference sequence). The CDR3 spans 14 residues. Trimming took off 2 bases at V and 5 bases at J, with 12 bases between the two ends.

The J gene is TRBJ2-4, the V gene TRBV19, with 11 bases that match TRBD1. CDR1 is LNHDA, CDR2 SQIVND, per germline (reference sequence). The CDR3 spans 16 residues. V was clipped by 6 bases and J by 1 base; unmatched bases: 5. The DNA of the CDR3 is TGTGCCAGTAGGGACAGGGGGCTTGCGGCCAAAAACATTCAGTACTTC. This gives the protein CASRDRGLAAKNIQYF.

This chain uses TRBV11-3 with TRBJ2-7; tentative D call: TRBD1 (6 bases). V lost 5 bases, J lost 6 bases, and 17 bases lay in between. CDR3 length equals 14 residues. Germline V gives CDR1 SGHNT, CDR2 YENEEA. The CDR3: CASSKAQGLREQYF. CDR3 DNA: TGTGCCAGCAGCAAGGCACAGGGCCTCCGCGAGCAGTACTTC.

The chain uses TRBV2 and TRBJ2-7, with D perhaps matching TRBD1 (5 bases). In germline, CDR1 is SNHLY, CDR2 FYNNEI. V lost 3 bases and J 2 bases, leaving 20 bases between the germline ends. The length of the CDR3 is 17 residues. The CDR3 sequence: CASSENTAAGRPYEQYF. In DNA, the CDR3 is TGTGCCAGCAGTGAGAACACGGCGGCAGGGCGTCCCTACGAGCAGTACTTC.